This T cell receptor (beta chain) was recorded in a study of blood T cells in healthy people across ages. Trimming pared 5 bases from V and 2 bases from J, leaving 14 bases between. The CDR3 sequence is 15 residues long. Germline CDR1 and CDR2: SEHNR and FQNEAQ (reference sequence). A sample-barcoded 5' primer and a J-beta primer mix were used in a second PCR of roughly 7 to 11 cycles. One entry per CDR3 protein results from TCRdb running MiXCR on the 5' RACE reads. This table holds under 1,000,000 distinct CDR3 sequences, 35% to 50% found once. The rearrangement uses TRBV7-9 and TRBJ2-3, with TRBD2 as a possible D gene (5 bases). Sequencing was done on a sample of blood. This TCR derives from a man older than 75 in good health. In DNA, the CDR3 is TGTGCCAGCAGCCAAGCTCGAGGGATCACAGATACGCAGTATTTT. The encoded protein is CASSQARGITDTQYF.